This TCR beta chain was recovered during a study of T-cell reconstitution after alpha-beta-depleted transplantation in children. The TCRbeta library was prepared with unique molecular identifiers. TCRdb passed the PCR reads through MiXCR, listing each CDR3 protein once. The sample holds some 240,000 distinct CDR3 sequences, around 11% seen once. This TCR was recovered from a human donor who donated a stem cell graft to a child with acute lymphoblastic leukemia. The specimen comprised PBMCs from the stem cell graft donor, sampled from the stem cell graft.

The CDR3 nucleotides are TGCAGCGTTGAAGCAAACACTGAAGCTTTCTTT. As protein: CSVEANTEAFF. The V gene is TRBV29-1, the J gene TRBJ1-1; D uncertain. CDR3 length equals 11 residues. V lost 1 base, J lost 2 bases, and 2 bases lay in between. Looked up from germline, CDR1 is SQVTM and CDR2 is ANQGSEA.